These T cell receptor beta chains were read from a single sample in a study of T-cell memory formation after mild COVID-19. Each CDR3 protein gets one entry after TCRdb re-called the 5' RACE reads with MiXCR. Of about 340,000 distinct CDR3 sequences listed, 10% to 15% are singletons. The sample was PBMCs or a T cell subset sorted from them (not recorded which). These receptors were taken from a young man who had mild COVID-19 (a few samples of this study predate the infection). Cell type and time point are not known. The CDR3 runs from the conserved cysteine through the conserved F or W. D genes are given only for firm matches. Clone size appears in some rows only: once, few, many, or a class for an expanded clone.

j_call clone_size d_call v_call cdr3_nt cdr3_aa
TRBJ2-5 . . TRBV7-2 TGTGCCAGCAGCTTCTCTAGTAGGGAGACCCAGTACTTC CASSFSSRETQYF
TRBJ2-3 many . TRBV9 TGTGCCAGCAGCCCATATTCTAGCACAGATACGCAGTATTTT CASSPYSSTDTQYF
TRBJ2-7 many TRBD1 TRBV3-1 TGTGCCAGCAGCCACAGGACAGGGGAACCCTTTGGGGAGCAGTACTTC CASSHRTGEPFGEQYF
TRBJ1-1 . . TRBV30 TGTGCCTGGAGTCCCTCCGGGACGGTACTTGAAGCTTTCTTT CAWSPSGTVLEAFF
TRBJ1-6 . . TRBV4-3 TGCGCCAGCAGCCAAGATATGCCTTATTCACCCCTCCACTTT CASSQDMPYSPLHF
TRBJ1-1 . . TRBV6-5 TGTGCCAGCAGTTACGTCGCAGGATTGAACACTGAAGCTTTCTTT CASSYVAGLNTEAFF
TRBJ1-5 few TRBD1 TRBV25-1 TGTGCCAGCAGTGAATCAGTCGGGACAGGGCTGGATGGTCAGCCCCAGCATTTT CASSESVGTGLDGQPQHF
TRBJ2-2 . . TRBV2 TGTGCCAGCAGACTCTTCGGCACCGGGGAGCTGTTTTTT CASRLFGTGELFF
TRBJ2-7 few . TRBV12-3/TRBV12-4 TGTGCCAGCCTGGGGGGTAAAGGGCATCGGCAGTACTTC CASLGGKGHRQYF
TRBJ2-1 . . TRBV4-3 TGCGCCAGCAGCCATTTATCTCAGCCCGGTGAGCAGTTCTTC CASSHLSQPGEQFF
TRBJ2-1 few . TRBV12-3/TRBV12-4 TGTGCCATCCCCGGGCGTGCGGGGCTTCGAGAGCAGTTCTTC CAIPGRAGLREQFF
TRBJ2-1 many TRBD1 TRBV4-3 TGCGCCAGCAGCCACCCCACCCGACAGGGGGGCTACAATGAGCAGTTCTTC CASSHPTRQGGYNEQFF
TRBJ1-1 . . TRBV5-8 TGTGCCAGCAGCTTGGTCACCGATACTGAAGCTTTCTTT CASSLVTDTEAFF
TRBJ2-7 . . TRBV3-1 TGTGCCAGCAGCGAAACCCAGGTCCACGAGCAGTACTTC CASSETQVHEQYF
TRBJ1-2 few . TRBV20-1 TGCAGTGCTGTAGGTCCCTCGGAGTATGGCTACACCTTC CSAVGPSEYGYTF
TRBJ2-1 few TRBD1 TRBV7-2 TGTGCCAGCAGCTACAGGGGGTCTGCCTACAATGAGCAGTTCTTC CASSYRGSAYNEQFF
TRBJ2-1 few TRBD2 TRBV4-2 TGTGCCAGCAGCCAACAGGGGACTAGCGGGGAAGAGCAGTTCTTC CASSQQGTSGEEQFF
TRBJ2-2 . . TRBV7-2 TGTGCCAGCAGCCGGAGGCCCGGGGAGCTGTTTTTT CASSRRPGELFF
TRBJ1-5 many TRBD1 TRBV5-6 TGTGCCAGCAGCTATCTGGGACAGGGTAACAATCAGCCCCAGCATTTT CASSYLGQGNNQPQHF
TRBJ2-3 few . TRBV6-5 TGTGCCAGCAGTTACTCCCAGGGGTTGAGAGATACGCAGTATTTT CASSYSQGLRDTQYF
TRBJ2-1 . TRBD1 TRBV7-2 TGTGCCAGCAGCTTAACGGGACAGGGTGGGAATGAGCAGTTCTTC CASSLTGQGGNEQFF
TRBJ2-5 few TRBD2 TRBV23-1 TGCGCCAGCTCCAGGGAGGGGAGCGGGCAGGAGACCCAGTACTTC CASSREGSGQETQYF
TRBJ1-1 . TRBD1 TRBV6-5 TGTGCCAGCAGTTACTCGAAGGGGGCTTGGAACACTGAAGCTTTCTTT CASSYSKGAWNTEAFF
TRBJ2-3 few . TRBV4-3 TGCGCCAGCAGCCAAGGTTCCAGCCTTAGCACAGATACGCAGTATTTT CASSQGSSLSTDTQYF
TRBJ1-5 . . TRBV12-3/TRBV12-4 TGTGCCAGCAGTTTTTCGCTCTTCAATCAGCCCCAGCATTTT CASSFSLFNQPQHF
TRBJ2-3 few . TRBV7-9 TGTGCCAGCAGCTCCTGGTTAGATACGCAGTATTTT CASSSWLDTQYF
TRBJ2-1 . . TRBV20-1 TGCAGTGCTAAACGTTCAATTCACACTAACAATGAGCAGTTCTTC CSAKRSIHTNNEQFF
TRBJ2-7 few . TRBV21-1 TGTGCCAGCAGCATAGCAGGGAAGAGCTACGAGCAGTACTTC CASSIAGKSYEQYF
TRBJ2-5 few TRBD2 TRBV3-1 TGTGCCAGCAGCGGCCGGTCAACTAGCGGGGGGGCCCAGTACTTC CASSGRSTSGGAQYF
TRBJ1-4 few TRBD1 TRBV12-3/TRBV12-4 TGTGCCAGCAGCTTCGGACAGGTTGAAAAACTGTTTTTT CASSFGQVEKLFF
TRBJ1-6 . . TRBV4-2 TGTGCCAGCAGCCAATCAGGGAAGAGGTCACCCCTCCACTTT CASSQSGKRSPLHF
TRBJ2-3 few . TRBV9 TGTGCCAGCAGTCGGCTTGGTCCACAAGATACGCAGTATTTT CASSRLGPQDTQYF
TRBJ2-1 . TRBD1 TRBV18 TGTGCCAGCTCACCCCGGACAGGTGAAAATGAGCAGTTCTTC CASSPRTGENEQFF
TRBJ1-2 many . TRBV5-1 TGCGCCAGCAGGCCTCTGGACAGCTATGGCTACACCTTC CASRPLDSYGYTF
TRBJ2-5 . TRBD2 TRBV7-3 TGTGCCAGCAGCTTAAACGGTCTAGCGGGGGGGCAAGAGACCCAGTACTTC CASSLNGLAGGQETQYF
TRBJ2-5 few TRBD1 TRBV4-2 TGTGCCAGCAGCCACGCCGACAGGGACCAAGAGACCCAGTACTTC CASSHADRDQETQYF
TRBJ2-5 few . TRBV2 TGTGCCAGCCACAAGGACGGGGAAACAGAGACCCAGTACTTC CASHKDGETETQYF
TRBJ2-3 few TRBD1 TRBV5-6 TGTGCCAGCAGCTTGGCACAGGGGGGTTTGGGAGATACGCAGTATTTT CASSLAQGGLGDTQYF